The clone carrying this TCR beta chain qualifies as large. Its cognate antigen is unknown. Amplification of TRBV12-4/TRBJ1-2 clonotypes used adaptor-ligated barcode primers. TCRdb analysed the multiplex PCR reads with MiXCR anew, one entry per CDR3 protein. The sample carries under 750 distinct CDR3 sequences, around 9.1% recorded once. Study-level points and caveats: Tumor-infiltrating Treg TCR alpha and beta sequences overlapped most with tumor naive CD4+ T cells, then blood naive.

Tregs were sorted as CD4+CD25+CD127-/low cells. V was trimmed by 6 bases and J by 5 bases, leaving 16 bases between them. The CDR3 is 14 residues long. The J gene is TRBJ1-2, the V gene TRBV12-3 or TRBV12-4, with a weak D call TRBD1 (6 bases). This receptor was taken from a female donor with breast cancer. Sequenced material: Tregs sorted from blood. This CDR3 reads CASSVSQGWYGYTF. The CDR3, as DNA: TGTGCCAGCAGCGTTTCCCAGGGGTGGTATGGCTACACCTTC.